A single sample is the source of the 7 T cell receptor beta chains below, sequenced in a study of blood T cell repertoires in COVID-19. Repertoires were generated with immunoSEQ multiplex PCR, while TCRdb's copy carries only in-frame clones and drops some. The sample includes over 250,000 clones, approximately 88% of them seen just once. Sequenced sample: peripheral blood. Every receptor here comes from a man in his fifties with acute or convalescent COVID-19.

This chain joins TRBV29-1 and TRBJ2-5, with D possibly being TRBD1 (6 bases). Between the trimmed V and J ends, which lost 3 bases and 0 bases, there was a span of 17 bases. CDR3 length: 16 residues. Germline V gene sequence: CDR1 SQVTM, CDR2 ANQGSEA. The CDR3 DNA follows: TGCAGCGTTGATGGGGGCAGGGGTCTGTACCAAGAGACCCAGTACTTC. It translates to CSVDGGRGLYQETQYF.

The chain carries TRBV5-4 and TRBJ1-2; 7 bases agree with TRBD1. CDR1 is SGHNT, CDR2 YYREEE, per germline (reference sequence). The CDR3 runs to 12 residues. The V segment lost 4 bases and the J segment 8 bases; nucleotides outside the gene matches: 5. The CDR3 reads CASSDRQGGYTF. CDR3 DNA sequence: TGTGCCAGCAGCGACAGACAGGGAGGCTACACCTTC.

The chain links TRBV7-3 to TRBJ2-2; 7 nucleotides align to TRBD1. The junction had 8 bases not matched to a gene; V was cut back by 5 bases and J by 5 bases. The germline CDR1 and CDR2 sequences are SGHTA and FQGTGA. There are 15 residues in the CDR3. CDR3 in amino acids: CASSPGQTTTGELFF. In DNA form, the CDR3 reads TGTGCCAGCAGCCCGGGACAGACTACGACCGGGGAGCTGTTTTTT.

A single count supports this clone. CDR3 coding DNA: TGTGCCAGCTCACCACCAGGACAGGGGCTCTATGGCTACACCTTC. Its translation is CASSPPGQGLYGYTF. The chain joins TRBV18 to TRBJ1-2; 9 bases align to TRBD1. Germline V gives CDR1 KGHSH, CDR2 LQKENI. The V gene end was trimmed by 0 bases and the J gene end by 4 bases; junction bases not matched to a gene: 3. This CDR3 is built from 15 residues.

The chain has TRBV19 and TRBJ2-2; a possible D gene is TRBD1 (6 bases). CDR3 length: 15 amino acids. V gave up 10 bases and J gave up 1 base, with 16 bases separating them. Per germline, CDR1 LNHDA and CDR2 SQIVND (reference sequence). CDR3: CATTSRTVNTGELFF. The CDR3, as DNA: TGTGCCACTACCAGCAGGACAGTGAACACCGGGGAGCTGTTTTTT.

This rearrangement joins TRBV6-5 to TRBJ2-4; TRBD1 aligns across 7 bases. Germline CDR1 and CDR2: MNHEY and SVGAGI. Unmatched junction bases numbered 8, after V lost 6 bases and J lost 9 bases. The CDR3 totals 13 residues. The CDR3 region has the DNA TGTGCCAGCAGAGTTGACAGGGCGAGCATTCAGTACTTC. It yields the protein CASRVDRASIQYF.

The chain combines TRBV7-3 with TRBJ2-1, with TRBD2 identical over 8 bases. This CDR3 is built from 15 residues. V was clipped by 3 bases and J by 2 bases; unmatched bases: 3. The germline gives CDR1 SGHTA, CDR2 FQGTGA. As DNA, the CDR3 is TGTGCCAGCAGCTTTGCGGGGGGCACCTACAATGAGCAGTTCTTC. Residues: CASSFAGGTYNEQFF.